This TCR beta chain was obtained from a study of blood T cell repertoires in COVID-19. Study background: The United States, Italy and Spain supplied acute and convalescent COVID-19 samples. T cells, B-cell-depleted T cells, or PBMCs supplied cDNA or gDNA.

How the authors handled the data: Reference gene primers were amplified, and this amplification served to estimate nucleated cell counts. Only in-frame clones appear in the TCRdb table, and some are missing; sequencing was by immunoSEQ multiplex PCR. Clone size and V and J calls were adopted from that table, with D and trimming inferred from the DNA. Of 95,000 to 150,000 clones in the sample, around 76% were seen once. This clone was observed a single time. CDR1 is GTSNPN, CDR2 SVGIG, per germline (reference sequence). The CDR3 loop spans 15 amino acids. Trimming took 0 bases from V and 7 from J; bases not matched to a gene: 8.

This receptor was obtained from a man aged 60 to 69 with acute or convalescent COVID-19. The V call is TRBV30, the J call TRBJ2-5; TRBD2 matches at 10 bases. Sequencing was performed on peripheral blood. This chain's CDR3 is CAWSVRASGGGTQYF. The CDR3 DNA follows: TGTGCCTGGAGTGTACGGGCTAGCGGGGGAGGGACCCAGTACTTC.